This is a list of T cell receptor beta chains from one sample in a study of glioma-infiltrating T cells after dendritic cell vaccination. Profiling relied on immunoSEQ multiplex PCR, and the TCRdb table lists in-frame clones only, not all of them. The sample contains some 90,000 clones, 70% to 90% of which appear only once. Sequences were derived from blood, sampled after dendritic cell vaccination. The receptors shown here come from a human donor with glioblastoma. The CDR3 runs from the conserved cysteine through the conserved F or W. The D gene is left open where the match is weak. A row's size may be missing; if present it is once, few, many or a size class.

d_gene: NA
j_gene: TRBJ2-5
v_gene: TRBV6-1
abundance: NA
CDR3aa: CASSESRVTQETQYF
CDR3nt: TGTGCCAGCAGTGAGTCCAGGGTAACCCAAGAGACCCAGTACTTC

d_gene: NA
j_gene: TRBJ2-2
v_gene: TRBV5-8
abundance: NA
CDR3aa: CASSLGTNTGELFF
CDR3nt: TGTGCCAGCAGCTTGGGAACTAACACCGGGGAGCTGTTTTTT

d_gene: TRBD1
j_gene: TRBJ1-2
v_gene: TRBV6-6
abundance: NA
CDR3aa: CASSWGTGVTDGYTF
CDR3nt: TGTGCCAGCAGTTGGGGGACAGGGGTGACGGATGGCTACACCTTC

d_gene: NA
j_gene: TRBJ1-3
v_gene: TRBV6-1
abundance: NA
CDR3aa: CASSGRSYSGNTIYF
CDR3nt: TGTGCCAGCAGTGGCCGTAGTTACTCTGGAAACACCATATATTTT

d_gene: TRBD1
j_gene: TRBJ1-4
v_gene: TRBV5-5
abundance: NA
CDR3aa: CASSSWTGGSEKLFF
CDR3nt: TGTGCCAGCAGCTCGTGGACAGGGGGCAGCGAAAAACTGTTTTTT

d_gene: TRBD1
j_gene: TRBJ2-2
v_gene: TRBV5-1
abundance: NA
CDR3aa: CASSPDRENTGELFF
CDR3nt: TGCGCCAGCAGCCCGGACAGGGAGAACACCGGGGAGCTGTTTTTT

d_gene: NA
j_gene: TRBJ2-5
v_gene: TRBV5-1
abundance: NA
CDR3aa: CASSQGQGGGQETQYF
CDR3nt: TGCGCCAGCAGCCAAGGACAGGGAGGGGGACAAGAGACCCAGTACTTC

d_gene: TRBD1
j_gene: TRBJ1-1
v_gene: TRBV19
abundance: NA
CDR3aa: CASSIGGTGGLF
CDR3nt: TGTGCCAGTAGTATCGGCGGGACAGGGGGCCTCTTT

d_gene: NA
j_gene: TRBJ1-2
v_gene: TRBV6-5
abundance: NA
CDR3aa: CASRITGSGNGYTF
CDR3nt: TGTGCCAGCAGAATCACCGGGAGTGGGAATGGCTACACCTTC

d_gene: TRBD1
j_gene: TRBJ1-5
v_gene: TRBV5-8
abundance: NA
CDR3aa: CATNYGDRGGHQPQHF
CDR3nt: TGTGCCACTAACTATGGGGACAGGGGTGGCCATCAGCCCCAGCATTTT

d_gene: NA
j_gene: TRBJ1-4
v_gene: TRBV5-6
abundance: NA
CDR3aa: CASSLVSATNEKLFF
CDR3nt: TGTGCCAGCAGCTTGGTGTCCGCAACTAATGAAAAACTGTTTTTT

d_gene: NA
j_gene: TRBJ1-5
v_gene: TRBV2
abundance: NA
CDR3aa: CASSELPRLNQPQHF
CDR3nt: TGTGCCAGCAGTGAGTTACCCCGACTCAATCAGCCCCAGCATTTT

d_gene: NA
j_gene: TRBJ2-1
v_gene: TRBV12-5
abundance: NA
CDR3aa: CASGSTVSYNEQFF
CDR3nt: TGTGCTAGTGGTTCCACTGTATCCTACAATGAGCAGTTCTTC

d_gene: TRBD1
j_gene: TRBJ2-1
v_gene: TRBV18
abundance: NA
CDR3aa: CASSPAQGAYNEQFF
CDR3nt: TGTGCCAGCTCACCTGCACAGGGGGCGTACAATGAGCAGTTCTTC

d_gene: NA
j_gene: TRBJ1-5
v_gene: TRBV9
abundance: NA
CDR3aa: CASSVDLGPQPQHF
CDR3nt: TGTGCCAGCAGCGTAGATCTGGGGCCTCAGCCCCAGCATTTT

d_gene: TRBD2
j_gene: TRBJ2-5
v_gene: TRBV7-8
abundance: NA
CDR3aa: CASIQTSGGTQETQYF
CDR3nt: TGTGCCAGCATCCAAACTAGCGGGGGTACCCAAGAGACCCAGTACTTC

d_gene: TRBD1
j_gene: TRBJ1-2
v_gene: TRBV2
abundance: NA
CDR3aa: CASRPPGQPNYGYTF
CDR3nt: TGTGCCAGCAGGCCTCCGGGACAGCCTAACTATGGCTACACCTTC

d_gene: NA
j_gene: TRBJ2-1
v_gene: TRBV19
abundance: NA
CDR3aa: CASSIMASVPNEQFF
CDR3nt: TGTGCCAGTAGTATCATGGCTAGCGTCCCCAATGAGCAGTTCTTC

d_gene: NA
j_gene: TRBJ2-3
v_gene: TRBV29-1
abundance: NA
CDR3aa: CSVENSDTQYF
CDR3nt: TGCAGCGTTGAAAACTCAGATACGCAGTATTTT

d_gene: NA
j_gene: TRBJ1-3
v_gene: TRBV27
abundance: once
CDR3aa: CASSLFPGPEGNRRRNTIYF
CDR3nt: TGTGCCAGCAGTTTATTCCCAGGCCCGGAGGGGAATCGTCGTCGAAACACCATATATTTT

d_gene: TRBD1
j_gene: TRBJ1-1
v_gene: TRBV5-1
abundance: NA
CDR3aa: CASSSGNRTGLPASTEAFF
CDR3nt: TGCGCCAGCAGCTCGGGCAATCGGACAGGCCTGCCGGCAAGCACTGAAGCTTTCTTT

d_gene: NA
j_gene: TRBJ2-2
v_gene: TRBV5-1
abundance: once
CDR3aa: CASSGLVTGELFF
CDR3nt: TGCGCCAGCAGCGGCCTTGTCACCGGGGAGCTGTTTTTT

d_gene: NA
j_gene: TRBJ1-5
v_gene: TRBV15
abundance: NA
CDR3aa: CATSRERGGGNQPQHF
CDR3nt: TGTGCCACCAGCAGAGAACGGGGAGGTGGCAATCAGCCCCAGCATTTT

d_gene: TRBD2
j_gene: TRBJ2-1
v_gene: TRBV7-6
abundance: NA
CDR3aa: CASSLLAGGSDEQFF
CDR3nt: TGTGCCAGCAGCTTACTGGCGGGAGGATCCGATGAGCAGTTCTTC

d_gene: NA
j_gene: TRBJ1-5
v_gene: TRBV6-1
abundance: NA
CDR3aa: CATQRGMGNQPQHF
CDR3nt: TGTGCCACCCAAAGGGGTATGGGCAATCAGCCCCAGCATTTT

d_gene: TRBD1
j_gene: TRBJ1-5
v_gene: TRBV7-9
abundance: NA
CDR3aa: CASSPGTGDLGNQPQHF
CDR3nt: TGTGCCAGCAGTCCCGGGACAGGGGATTTGGGCAATCAGCCCCAGCATTTT

d_gene: TRBD1
j_gene: TRBJ2-1
v_gene: TRBV6-1
abundance: NA
CDR3aa: CASRDRAYNEQFF
CDR3nt: TGTGCCAGCAGGGACAGGGCCTACAATGAGCAGTTCTTC

d_gene: TRBD2
j_gene: TRBJ2-3
v_gene: TRBV7-8
abundance: NA
CDR3aa: CASSLRSGGSTDTQYF
CDR3nt: TGTGCCAGCAGCTTAAGGAGCGGGGGTAGCACAGATACGCAGTATTTT

d_gene: NA
j_gene: TRBJ2-7
v_gene: TRBV27
abundance: few
CDR3aa: CASSLELRYEQYF
CDR3nt: TGTGCCAGCAGTTTAGAACTGCGCTACGAGCAGTACTTC

d_gene: TRBD1
j_gene: TRBJ1-5
v_gene: TRBV5-6
abundance: NA
CDR3aa: CASSKTDRENQPQHF
CDR3nt: TGTGCCAGCAGCAAGACGGACAGGGAGAATCAGCCCCAGCATTTT

d_gene: TRBD2
j_gene: TRBJ2-2
v_gene: TRBV5-1
abundance: NA
CDR3aa: CASSLGLAGSNTGELFF
CDR3nt: TGCGCCAGCAGCTTGGGACTAGCGGGTTCGAACACCGGGGAGCTGTTTTTT

d_gene: TRBD1
j_gene: TRBJ2-5
v_gene: TRBV18
abundance: NA
CDR3aa: CASSPSGQGHQETQYF
CDR3nt: TGTGCCAGCTCACCATCGGGACAGGGCCACCAAGAGACCCAGTACTTC

d_gene: NA
j_gene: TRBJ1-4
v_gene: TRBV2
abundance: NA
CDR3aa: CASSPAGGMGTNEKLFF
CDR3nt: TGTGCCAGCAGCCCCGCGGGGGGGATGGGAACTAATGAAAAACTGTTTTTT

d_gene: NA
j_gene: TRBJ2-2
v_gene: TRBV5-1
abundance: NA
CDR3aa: CASSLQQVNTGELFF
CDR3nt: TGCGCCAGCAGCCTCCAACAGGTTAACACCGGGGAGCTGTTTTTT

d_gene: NA
j_gene: TRBJ2-7
v_gene: TRBV29-1
abundance: NA
CDR3aa: CSVVVSDRQASEQYF
CDR3nt: TGCAGCGTTGTCGTTTCGGACAGACAGGCCTCTGAGCAGTACTTC

d_gene: TRBD1
j_gene: TRBJ1-2
v_gene: TRBV6-6
abundance: few
CDR3aa: CASNGQGNYGYTF
CDR3nt: TGTGCCAGCAACGGACAGGGGAACTATGGCTACACCTTC

d_gene: NA
j_gene: TRBJ2-3
v_gene: TRBV19
abundance: NA
CDR3aa: CASSITGSTDTQYF
CDR3nt: TGTGCCAGTAGTATAACAGGGTCCACAGATACGCAGTATTTT

d_gene: NA
j_gene: TRBJ1-2
v_gene: TRBV6-5
abundance: NA
CDR3aa: CASSSPTSIYGYTF
CDR3nt: TGTGCCAGCAGTTCCCCGACATCGATCTATGGCTACACCTTC

d_gene: NA
j_gene: TRBJ2-3
v_gene: TRBV6-7
abundance: NA
CDR3aa: CASTPSGGPVDTDTQYF
CDR3nt: TGTGCCAGCACTCCCAGTGGAGGGCCCGTTGACACAGATACGCAGTATTTT

d_gene: NA
j_gene: TRBJ2-1
v_gene: TRBV7-9
abundance: NA
CDR3aa: CASSSPGGKGTYNEQFF
CDR3nt: TGTGCCAGCAGCTCCCCTGGGGGCAAAGGCACCTACAATGAGCAGTTCTTC

d_gene: NA
j_gene: TRBJ2-7
v_gene: TRBV5-6
abundance: NA
CDR3aa: CASSLVGAKEQYF
CDR3nt: TGTGCCAGCAGCTTGGTAGGGGCAAAAGAGCAGTACTTC

d_gene: NA
j_gene: TRBJ2-3
v_gene: TRBV27
abundance: NA
CDR3aa: CASSFLGGRTFSDTQYF
CDR3nt: TGTGCCAGCAGTTTCCTCGGAGGTAGAACCTTCTCAGATACGCAGTATTTT

d_gene: TRBD2
j_gene: TRBJ2-3
v_gene: TRBV10-1
abundance: NA
CDR3aa: CASSAGVTDTQYF
CDR3nt: TGCGCCAGCAGCGCGGGAGTCACAGATACGCAGTATTTT

d_gene: NA
j_gene: TRBJ1-2
v_gene: TRBV6-1
abundance: NA
CDR3aa: CASSESGRAAGPYGYTF
CDR3nt: TGTGCCAGCAGTGAGAGTGGCAGGGCAGCGGGACCTTATGGCTACACCTTC

d_gene: NA
j_gene: TRBJ1-1
v_gene: TRBV18
abundance: NA
CDR3aa: CASSRGGTEAFF
CDR3nt: TGTGCCAGCTCACGGGGGGGGACTGAAGCTTTCTTT

d_gene: NA
j_gene: TRBJ2-2
v_gene: TRBV6-1
abundance: NA
CDR3aa: CASKLGQSNTGELFF
CDR3nt: TGTGCCAGCAAGCTCGGACAGTCGAACACCGGGGAGCTGTTTTTT

d_gene: NA
j_gene: TRBJ2-2
v_gene: TRBV5-1
abundance: NA
CDR3aa: CASSPDLGNTGELFF
CDR3nt: TGCGCCAGCAGCCCCGACCTAGGGAACACCGGGGAGCTGTTTTTT

d_gene: NA
j_gene: TRBJ2-1
v_gene: TRBV7-8
abundance: NA
CDR3aa: CATDWMEGPYNEQFF
CDR3nt: TGTGCCACCGATTGGATGGAGGGCCCCTACAATGAGCAGTTCTTC

d_gene: TRBD2
j_gene: TRBJ2-1
v_gene: TRBV19
abundance: NA
CDR3aa: CASTIGASGGTKNEQFF
CDR3nt: TGTGCCAGTACCATCGGTGCTAGCGGGGGGACTAAGAATGAGCAGTTCTTC

d_gene: NA
j_gene: TRBJ2-7
v_gene: TRBV5-6
abundance: NA
CDR3aa: CASGSGRRLSHEQYF
CDR3nt: TGTGCCAGCGGTAGTGGGAGGAGATTAAGTCACGAGCAGTACTTC

d_gene: TRBD1
j_gene: TRBJ1-3
v_gene: TRBV13
abundance: NA
CDR3aa: CASSFGTGAIGRGNTIYF
CDR3nt: TGTGCCAGCAGCTTTGGGACAGGGGCCATAGGTCGTGGAAACACCATATATTTT

d_gene: NA
j_gene: TRBJ2-1
v_gene: TRBV5-1
abundance: NA
CDR3aa: CASSLGTSRRNEQFF
CDR3nt: TGCGCCAGCAGCTTGGGTACTAGTCGGAGGAATGAGCAGTTCTTC